This record covers a single TCR beta chain. Its antigen is as yet unknown. For repertoire sequencing, the TCR beta CDR3 regions were amplified from RNA transcripts. First-round RT-PCR with HTBI primers preceded a second-round multiplex PCR. TCRdb ran MiXCR on the multiplex PCR reads and lists one entry per CDR3 protein. The sample has approximately 500,000 distinct CDR3 sequences, over 13% seen once. Uncontrolled infections, other autoimmune diseases, pregnancy or lactation barred patients from enrollment. The diagnosis combined clinical symptoms, thyroxine, TRAb, thyroid ultrasound and orbital computed tomography scans. This specimen comes from a study of Graves' ophthalmopathy and Graves' hyperthyroidism. Findings and caveats of the study: Blood contained most expanded thyroid clonotypes exceeding 0.001 frequency. Sensitivity of under 71% and specificity of nearly 75% were achieved by the model that predicted ophthalmopathy progression.

The CDR3 consists of 12 residues. Germline values: CDR1 MNHNS, CDR2 SASEGT. V was trimmed by 7 bases and J by 4 bases, leaving 11 bases between them. The V and J genes are TRBV6-1 and TRBJ2-7; D may be TRBD1 (5 bases). The sequenced sample consisted of blood. This receptor was taken from a woman in her 30s with Graves' ophthalmopathy. The CDR3 reads CASKRQPYEQYF. The CDR3 DNA reads as TGTGCCAGCAAAAGACAGCCTTACGAGCAGTACTTC.